This T cell receptor (beta chain) was retrieved from a study of T cell responses to AZD1222 COVID-19 vaccine. Using immunoSEQ multiplex PCR, the repertoire was profiled, and TCRdb retains in-frame clones only, with some absent. In the table there are about 97,000 clones, around nine tenths of which are singletons. A word on this clone: The sample has other DNA sequences that encode this CDR3 too.

Between the trimmed V and J ends, which lost 1 base and 2 bases, there was a span of 9 bases. The CDR3 is 15 amino acids. In germline, CDR1 is SGHDN, CDR2 FVKESK. The sequence was obtained from an adult in good health. The genes are TRBV14 and TRBJ2-1, with no clear D. Here the sequenced sample was peripheral blood, taken on day 0 of AZD1222 vaccination. The CDR3, as DNA: TGTGCCAGCAGCCAAGTGAAACGGACCTACAATGAGCAGTTCTTC. Its protein is CASSQVKRTYNEQFF.